What follows are 14 T cell receptor beta chains derived from one specimen sequenced in a study of control samples from healthy donors and cancer patients (dated by TCRdb to 2020 to 2021). Library preparation was by the immunoSEQ multiplex PCR assay. The immuneACCESS repertoire file appears here via TCRdb, limited to in-frame rearrangements. These files lack a portion of the clones; in checked studies, under half of the deficit traces to unresolved V genes, and the cause of the others is not known. This sample comprises about 410,000 clones, 80% to 95% of them detected only once. More than 6% of the sample comes from the top ten. The sequencing input was PBMCs. These receptors all stem from a man in his forties with head and neck cancer.

This chain uses TRBV12-5 with TRBJ2-2; the D is unclear. The germline V gene has CDR1 LGHNT and CDR2 FRNRAP. The CDR3 length is 15 residues. The V and J ends lost 4 bases and 6 bases respectively, with 15 bases between them. DNA of the CDR3: TGTGCTAGTGGTTCACTCGCGGTTTTGTCCGGGGAGCTGTTTTTT. It codes for CASGSLAVLSGELFF.

V is TRBV12-3 or TRBV12-4 and J is TRBJ2-1; D ambiguous. This CDR3 region has 13 residues. V lost 8 bases and J lost 7, with 15 bases in between. The CDR3 coding sequence is TGTGCCAGCGACTCGCAGGAGAAGAATGAGCAGTTCTTC. This codes for CASDSQEKNEQFF.

The chain joins TRBV5-1 to TRBJ1-5; TRBD1 is a possible D gene (5 bases). This CDR3 contains 16 residues. The V and J ends lost 4 bases and 1 base respectively, with 15 bases between them. Germline V lookup: CDR1 SGHRS, CDR2 YFSETQ. The chain's CDR3 is CASSPTGRGSNQPQHF. In DNA form, the CDR3 reads TGCGCCAGCAGCCCAACGGGGAGGGGAAGCAATCAGCCCCAGCATTTT.

In this sample, this clone turned up a few times. The rearrangement joins TRBV6-6 to TRBJ2-2; D gene uncertain. This CDR3 is 11 amino acids long. V lost 4 bases, J lost 6 bases, and 3 bases lay in between. Germline V gene sequence: CDR1 MNHNY, CDR2 SVGAGI (reference sequence). The CDR3 DNA reads as TGTGCCAGCAGTTCTCCCGGGGAGCTGTTTTTT. It translates to CASSSPGELFF.

This clone was seen once. The J gene is TRBJ1-6, the V gene TRBV30, with D perhaps matching TRBD1 (5 bases). The germline gives CDR1 GTSNPN, CDR2 SVGIG (reference sequence). The CDR3 extends over 14 amino acids. Trimming left V 2 bases short and J 12 bases short, with 17 bases between. The CDR3 DNA reads as TGTGCCTGGAGTCAGGGACTAGGGGTTCAACCCCTCCACTTT. It translates to CAWSQGLGVQPLHF. Using reference TRBV30 and TRBJ1-6 for the parts outside the CDR3, the full variable domain is SQTIHQWPATLVQPVGSPLSLECTVEGTSNPNLYWYRQAAGRGLQLLFYSVGIGQISSEVPQNLSASRPQDRQFILSSKKLLLSDSGFYLCAWSQGLGVQPLHFGNGTRLTVT.

J is TRBJ1-2 and V is TRBV5-4; 10 bases align to TRBD1. The CDR3 covers 15 residues. CDR1 is SGHNT and CDR2 is YYREEE in the germline V gene (reference sequence). J was trimmed by 5 bases and V by 4 bases; bases with no gene match: 8. The CDR3 loop is CASSGDRGQVYGYTF. Written as DNA, the CDR3 is TGTGCCAGCAGCGGTGACAGGGGGCAAGTTTATGGCTACACCTTC.

V usage is TRBV5-8 and J usage is TRBJ2-7, with 13 bases fitting TRBD2. Germline V gives CDR1 SGHTS, CDR2 YDEGEE. The CDR3 length is 17 residues. V dropped 3 bases and J dropped 5; count of bases not matched to a gene: 11. CDR3 residues: CASSSAQTSGGKDEQYF. For the CDR3, the DNA is TGTGCCAGCAGCTCAGCACAGACTAGCGGGGGGAAGGACGAGCAGTACTTC.

The chain recombines TRBV9 with TRBJ1-2; the D gene is possibly TRBD1 (6 bases). Trimming took off 0 bases at V and 4 bases at J, with 13 bases between the two ends. The CDR3 consists of 15 residues. The germline CDR1 and CDR2 sequences are SGDLS and YYNGEE. CDR3 nucleotide sequence: TGTGCCAGCAGCGTAGCCCCGGGACATCTCTATGGCTACACCTTC. Protein sequence: CASSVAPGHLYGYTF.

The chain recombines TRBV28 with TRBJ1-5; no definite D call. This CDR3 comprises 22 residues. Trimming shortened V by 3 bases and J by 1 base, and 31 bases separated the two germline ends. Germline assignment: CDR1 MDHEN and CDR2 SYDVKM. The chain's CDR3 is CASSLDFRAPIFLIKSNQPQHF. The CDR3 DNA sequence: TGTGCCAGCAGTTTGGATTTTCGGGCCCCGATATTTCTTATTAAAAGCAATCAGCCCCAGCATTTT.

This clone has just one count. The chain carries TRBV19 and TRBJ2-2; TRBD1 matches at 9 bases. The CDR3 has 14 amino acids. Germline V lookup: CDR1 LNHDA, CDR2 SQIVND (reference sequence). The V segment lost 7 bases and the J segment 1 base; nucleotides outside the gene matches: 1. As DNA, the CDR3 is TGTGCCAGTACGGGACAGGGGAACACCGGGGAGCTGTTTTTT. Translation: CASTGQGNTGELFF.

CDR3 nucleotides: TGTGCCAGCAGACAAGGACTAGCGCTCACCGGGGAGCTGTTTTTT. Encoded protein: CASRQGLALTGELFF. The chain links TRBV6-5 to TRBJ2-2, with 9 bases identical to TRBD2. Germline V gives CDR1 MNHEY, CDR2 SVGAGI. Unmatched junction bases numbered 6, after V lost 6 bases and J lost 4 bases. The CDR3 length is 15 residues.

In this sample, this clone turned up a few times. The chain has TRBV27 and TRBJ1-5, with D tentatively TRBD1 (5 bases). Deletions cut 6 bases from V and 4 bases from J, with 7 bases between. CDR3 length: 12 amino acids. The germline CDR1 and CDR2 sequences are MNHEY and SMNVEV (reference sequence). CDR3 sequence (DNA): TGTGCCAGCAGGTGGGGGAATCAGCCCCAGCATTTT. This encodes CASRWGNQPQHF.

This rearrangement joins TRBV9 to TRBJ2-3; 10 bases are a match to TRBD2. The J segment lost 4 bases and the V segment lost 2 bases, leaving 4 bases of the junction unmatched. CDR3 length: 15 amino acids. Germline CDR1 reads SGDLS; CDR2 reads YYNGEE. The CDR3 loop is CASSVKLAGADTQYF. The CDR3 DNA sequence: TGTGCCAGCAGCGTGAAGCTAGCGGGAGCAGATACGCAGTATTTT.

This clone was recorded only once. This sequence joins TRBV19 and TRBJ2-3; D is uncertain. CDR3 size: 16 residues. Between the trimmed V and J ends, which lost 5 bases and 0 bases, there was a span of 15 bases. Germline V gene lookup returns CDR1 LNHDA and CDR2 SQIVND (reference sequence). CDR3 DNA sequence: TGTGCCAGTAGTTCAAGGACGGGTCAGAGCACAGATACGCAGTATTTT. Encoded protein: CASSSRTGQSTDTQYF.